Listed here are 19 T cell receptor beta chains from one sample, sequenced in a study of cytomegalovirus exposure and HLA in healthy donors. Researchers ran the PCR with 60 Vbeta and 13 Jbeta primers. Clones were sequenced by immunoSEQ multiplex PCR, and TCRdb holds only the in-frame ones, with some missing. The sample yields about 130,000 clones, roughly 71% seen once. Material: PBMCs. These receptors originate from a woman in her forties or fifties in good health and CMV-seropositive.

The chain employs TRBV4-1 and TRBJ1-5, with 8 bases fitting TRBD1. The CDR3 is 15 residues long. Per the germline V gene, CDR1 is MGHRA and CDR2 is YSYEKL. V was pared by 6 bases and J by 1 base, with 5 bases of the junction left unmatched. DNA for the CDR3: TGCGCCAGCAGTGGGACAGGTGGAAGCAATCAGCCCCAGCATTTT. Translated: CASSGTGGSNQPQHF.

This rearrangement joins TRBV29-1 to TRBJ2-1; TRBD2 aligns across 9 bases. There are 12 residues in the CDR3. The germline CDR1 and CDR2 sequences are SQVTM and ANQGSEA. The trim removed 4 bases at V and 12 bases at J, leaving 7 bases unmatched. The CDR3 sequence: CSVGFRSGGQFF. CDR3 DNA sequence: TGCAGCGTTGGGTTCCGTAGCGGGGGGCAGTTCTTC.

The J gene is TRBJ2-7, the V gene TRBV5-6; D is perhaps TRBD1 (5 bases). The CDR3 contains 16 residues. Germline lookup yields CDR1 SGHDT and CDR2 YYEEEE. Trimming removed 4 bases at V and 0 bases at J, with 17 bases between. For the CDR3, the DNA is TGTGCCAGCAGCGGCCGACAGCCCGGCGCCTCCTACGAGCAGTACTTC. It is translated as CASSGRQPGASYEQYF.

This clone has a count of ten or more. The chain uses TRBV11-2 and TRBJ1-4, with 8 bases matching TRBD1. CDR1 SGHAT and CDR2 FQNNGV come from the germline V gene. V dropped 1 base and J dropped 7; count of bases not matched to a gene: 8. This CDR3 spans 16 amino acids. The CDR3 nucleotides read TGTGCCAGCAGCTTAGGACAGGGGTTTGCTCGTGAAAAACTGTTTTTT. It encodes CASSLGQGFAREKLFF.

This chain connects TRBV4-1 to TRBJ2-7; the D gene is possibly TRBD1 (6 bases). Germline loops: CDR1 MGHRA, CDR2 YSYEKL. Between the trimmed V and J ends, which lost 2 bases and 6 bases, there was a span of 17 bases. CDR3 length equals 15 residues. CDR3 region: CASSQPMAGESEQYF. The CDR3 nucleotides are TGCGCCAGCAGCCAACCCATGGCAGGGGAAAGCGAGCAGTACTTC.

V gene TRBV27 combines with J gene TRBJ2-2; 7 bases are a match to TRBD2. Germline CDR1 is MNHEY and CDR2 is SMNVEV (reference sequence). The CDR3 consists of 16 residues. The junction had 9 bases not matched to a gene; V was cut back by 3 bases and J by 5 bases. DNA for the CDR3: TGTGCCAGCAGTTTGGTCGGGACTATATTGACCGGGGAGCTGTTTTTT. Translated, it gives CASSLVGTILTGELFF.

The chain links TRBV19 to TRBJ2-5; 9 bases align to TRBD2. J lost 2 bases, V lost 5 bases, and 12 bases had no gene match. Germline CDR1 LNHDA, CDR2 SQIVND (reference sequence). This CDR3 has 17 amino acids. The CDR3 region is CASSERLAAVIQETQYF. The CDR3 nucleotides read TGTGCCAGTAGTGAACGACTAGCGGCGGTTATTCAAGAGACCCAGTACTTC.

This clone was recorded a few times. This sequence joins TRBV7-3 and TRBJ2-7; a possible D gene is TRBD1 (5 bases). Germline V gene data show CDR1 as SGHTA and CDR2 as FQGTGA. The CDR3 is 13 amino acids. Trimming stripped 3 bases from V and 4 bases from J, with 10 bases between. Written as DNA, the CDR3 is TGTGCCAGCAGCTTTCAGGGCGGATACGAGCAGTACTTC. It encodes CASSFQGGYEQYF.

This chain uses TRBV5-1 with TRBJ2-7; no firm D call. Deletions cut 0 bases from V and 1 base from J, with 8 bases between. The CDR3 is 14 residues long. CDR1 and CDR2 (germline): SGHRS, YFSETQ. The CDR3 DNA follows: TGCGCCAGCAGCTTGGGGGCAAGGTCCTACGAGCAGTACTTC. Protein: CASSLGARSYEQYF.

The chain links TRBV5-1 to TRBJ2-1; 13 bases agree with TRBD2. Germline CDR1 is SGHRS and CDR2 is YFSETQ. This CDR3 spans 16 amino acids. Trimming took 5 bases from V and 5 from J; bases not matched to a gene: 7. Written as DNA, the CDR3 is TGCGCCAGCAGTAAACTAGCGGGGGGGGCAAACAATGAGCAGTTCTTC. Amino acids: CASSKLAGGANNEQFF.

This clone was counted only a few times. The chain uses TRBV7-2 and TRBJ2-5; perhaps TRBD1 as D (7 bases). TRBJ2-7 matches the DNA end more closely, so the J call is doubtful. Germline V gene data show CDR1 as SGHTA and CDR2 as FQGNSA. This CDR3 spans 16 amino acids. This chain's CDR3 is CASSPGGTAISYEQYF. DNA of the CDR3: TGTGCCAGCAGTCCCGGCGGGACAGCTATCTCCTACGAGCAGTACTTC.

This chain joins TRBV4-1 and TRBJ1-5; 9 nucleotides agree with TRBD1. Germline V CDR1 and CDR2: MGHRA, YSYEKL. The CDR3 sequence is 15 residues long. V shed 3 bases, J shed 6 bases, and the junction held 6 bases outside the gene matches. The CDR3 nucleotides read TGCGCCAGCAGCCACCCGGACAGGGGTGTTCAGCCCCAGCATTTT. This sequence encodes CASSHPDRGVQPQHF.

This chain connects TRBV5-6 to TRBJ2-7; 7 nucleotides match TRBD2. Germline loops: CDR1 SGHDT, CDR2 YYEEEE. The CDR3 is 13 amino acids. V was clipped by 2 bases and J by 10 bases; unmatched bases: 9. CDR3 amino acids: CASSFGFPSGQYF. DNA of the CDR3: TGTGCCAGCAGCTTCGGTTTTCCTAGCGGACAGTACTTC.

This clone has only a few counts. The J gene is TRBJ2-5, the V gene TRBV30, with TRBD2 matching over 12 bases. V dropped 3 bases and J dropped 5; count of bases not matched to a gene: 4. The length of the CDR3 is 14 residues. Germline values: CDR1 GTSNPN, CDR2 SVGIG (reference sequence). The CDR3 protein is CAWRLAGGGETQYF. CDR3 sequence (DNA): TGTGCCTGGAGACTAGCGGGGGGTGGGGAGACCCAGTACTTC. Together with reference TRBV30 and TRBJ2-5, the CDR3 gives the full variable domain: SQTIHQWPATLVQPVGSPLSLECTVEGTSNPNLYWYRQAAGRGLQLLFYSVGIGQISSEVPQNLSASRPQDRQFILSSKKLLLSDSGFYLCAWRLAGGGETQYFGPGTRLLVL.

The CDR3 region has the DNA TGTGCCAGCAGTTATGGAGCGGGGGCCTCCTACGAGCAGTACTTC. It encodes CASSYGAGASYEQYF. The chain joins TRBV27 to TRBJ2-7; 8 positions match TRBD2. The CDR3 is 15 amino acids. Germline CDR1 is MNHEY and CDR2 is SMNVEV (reference sequence). V lost 4 bases, J lost 0 bases, and 5 bases stayed unmatched.

The gene calls are TRBV18 and TRBJ1-4, with D unresolved. The germline CDR1 and CDR2 sequences are KGHSH and LQKENI. This CDR3 has 14 amino acids. V shed 3 bases and J shed 0 bases, with 5 bases lying between them. CDR3 sequence: CASSPGATNEKLFF. Written as DNA, the CDR3 is TGTGCCAGCTCACCGGGCGCAACTAATGAAAAACTGTTTTTT.

The V call is TRBV10-3, the J call TRBJ2-2, with D uncertain. The length of the CDR3 is 14 residues. V lost 0 bases and J lost 2, with 4 bases in between. Germline CDR1 ENHRY, CDR2 SYGVKD. The CDR3 DNA is TGTGCCATCAGTGAGTCGTCTAACACCGGGGAGCTGTTTTTT. Residues: CAISESSNTGELFF.

A remark on this clone: Other DNA sequences of this sample code for an identical CDR3. The chain combines TRBV18 with TRBJ2-7; 11 positions agree with TRBD1. Trimming at V came to 3 bases and at J to 4 bases, leaving 2 bases not matched to a gene. The CDR3 covers 14 residues. Germline assignment: CDR1 KGHSH and CDR2 LQKENI. CDR3 amino acids: CASSPGTGGYEQYF. The CDR3 region has the DNA TGTGCCAGCTCACCCGGGACAGGGGGATACGAGCAGTACTTC.

The V gene is TRBV27, the J gene TRBJ2-3, with 7 bases that match TRBD2. Germline trimming cut 3 bases from V and 5 bases from J; bases unmatched to any gene: 11. Per germline, CDR1 MNHEY and CDR2 SMNVEV (reference sequence). This CDR3 is 16 amino acids long. The chain's CDR3 is CASSLSRGYGGDTQYF. CDR3 DNA: TGTGCCAGCAGTTTGTCGCGGGGGTATGGTGGAGATACGCAGTATTTT.